This TCR beta chain came from a study of T cells in localized non-small cell lung cancer. Points from the study as a whole: Because sequencing included only one region (of the tumor), heterogeneity remains possible. Longer overall survival was seen with higher T cell density measured in blood. Across samples, adjacent lung featured a median approximately 60 of the top 100 tumor clones. Among the tissues sampled, uninvolved adjacent lung had the highest T cell clonality, above tumor.

Of note for this clone: The antigen remains unidentified.

Here immunoSEQ multiplex PCR was the method, and the copy in TCRdb shows in-frame clones only, minus some. The sample lists 25,000 to 35,000 clones, roughly nine tenths occurring once. The input for sequencing was peripheral blood, taken before any cancer treatment. The TCR sequence derives from a woman between 35 and 70 years old with stage I lung adenocarcinoma.

CDR3 residues: CASSSQSYEQYF. In DNA form, the CDR3 reads TGTGCCAGCAGCTCCCAGTCCTACGAGCAGTACTTC. The chain has TRBV2 and TRBJ2-7, with unresolved D. Germline V CDR1 and CDR2: SNHLY, FYNNEI. The V end was cut by 6 bases, the J end by 1 base, with 7 bases between. The CDR3 has 12 amino acids.